These 19 T cell receptor beta chains originate from one sample sequenced in a study of T cell changes during pregnancy in multiple sclerosis. Sequencing was performed with immunoSEQ multiplex PCR; in TCRdb, only in-frame clones are kept and a portion is missing. The sample holds about 80,000 clones, roughly 94% seen once. This sample comprised peripheral blood, obtained before pregnancy. The receptors were gathered from a female donor with multiple sclerosis, enrolled in a pregnancy study.

V is TRBV4-1 and J is TRBJ2-7; possible D gene TRBD1, 5 bases. Germline CDR1 is MGHRA and CDR2 is YSYEKL. The CDR3 loop spans 14 amino acids. Trimming shortened V by 1 base and J by 7 bases, and 14 bases separated the two germline ends. CDR3 DNA: TGCGCCAGCAGCCAAGCAAGGGGTCCTGTTGAGCAGTACTTC. As protein: CASSQARGPVEQYF.

The rearrangement uses TRBV15 and TRBJ2-1; D gene uncertain. Trimming left V 8 bases short and J 7 bases short, with 18 bases between. Germline V gene lookup returns CDR1 LNHNV and CDR2 YYDKDF (reference sequence). The CDR3 has 14 amino acids. The CDR3 loop is CATGSPDTTNEQFF. The CDR3 DNA sequence: TGTGCCACCGGTTCCCCCGACACGACAAATGAGCAGTTCTTC.

J is TRBJ2-1 and V is TRBV5-4; 8 bases are shared with TRBD1. V trimming: 2 bases; J trimming: 4 bases; junction bases outside the gene matches: 5. CDR3 length: 15 amino acids. Germline loops: CDR1 SGHNT, CDR2 YYREEE (reference sequence). The CDR3 DNA is TGTGCCAGCAGCTTCGACAGGGGCTTATACAATGAGCAGTTCTTC. It encodes CASSFDRGLYNEQFF. The complete variable domain, with remaining parts taken from reference TRBV5-4 and TRBJ2-1, reads ETGVTQSPTHLIKTRGQQVTLRCSSQSGHNTVSWYQQALGQGPQFIFQYYREEENGRGNFPPRFSGLQFPNYSSELNVNALELDDSALYLCASSFDRGLYNEQFFGPGTRLTVL.

The chain is built from TRBV7-2 and TRBJ2-1, with 7 nucleotides matching TRBD2. Germline CDR1 SGHTA, CDR2 FQGNSA. V shed 5 bases and J 6 bases; nucleotides not matched to a gene: 16. The CDR3 loop spans 17 amino acids. CDR3 DNA: TGTGCCAGCAGCCCACAGTCTCCCCCGGGGGGAGGCAATGAGCAGTTCTTC. It translates to CASSPQSPPGGGNEQFF.

V gene TRBV7-3 combines with J gene TRBJ1-3; 7 bases map to TRBD1. Trimming at V came to 8 bases and at J to 4 bases, leaving 14 bases not matched to a gene. CDR1 SGHTA and CDR2 FQGTGA come from the germline V gene. The CDR3 runs to 16 residues. DNA of the CDR3: TGTGCCAGCTTCCCGCGAAAGGGGGGACAGGGAAACACCATATATTTT. It translates to CASFPRKGGQGNTIYF.

The rearrangement uses TRBV5-6 and TRBJ2-7, with 16 bases aligning to TRBD2. This CDR3 is built from 15 residues. Germline CDR1 SGHDT, CDR2 YYEEEE. V gave up 4 bases and J gave up 7 bases; unmatched junction bases: 5. CDR3 sequence: CASSPGLAGGFEQYF. The CDR3 DNA reads as TGTGCCAGCAGCCCGGGACTAGCGGGAGGGTTTGAGCAGTACTTC.

The genes are TRBV5-1 and TRBJ1-4, with 8 bases matching TRBD1. In germline, CDR1 is SGHRS, CDR2 YFSETQ. V lost 3 bases to trimming and J lost 6 bases; unmatched junction nucleotides: 7. The CDR3 is 15 amino acids. This chain's CDR3 is CASSYGGQGYEKLFF. DNA of the CDR3: TGCGCCAGCAGCTATGGCGGACAGGGTTATGAAAAACTGTTTTTT.

The CDR3 nucleotides are TGCGCCAGCAGTGAAAGGACTACACTGAAGTTCTACAATGAGCAGTTCTTC. Its protein is CASSERTTLKFYNEQFF. The rearrangement uses TRBV10-1 and TRBJ2-1; D might be TRBD2 (6 bases). CDR1 and CDR2 from the germline V gene are WNHNN and SYGVQD (reference sequence). The CDR3 spans 17 residues. V lost 3 bases to trimming and J lost 3 bases, with 18 bases between them.

The gene calls are TRBV10-3 and TRBJ2-2, with 12 bases aligning to TRBD2. This CDR3 comprises 18 residues. The ends lost 0 bases at V and 3 bases at J; junction bases unmatched: 5. Germline lookup yields CDR1 ENHRY and CDR2 SYGVKD. CDR3 bases: TGTGCCATCAGTGAGTCTAAGACTAGCGGGAGATACACCGGGGAGCTGTTTTTT. Its protein product is CAISESKTSGRYTGELFF.

V and J are TRBV5-6 and TRBJ1-3; possible D gene TRBD1, 5 bases. Germline assignment: CDR1 SGHDT and CDR2 YYEEEE. The V end lost 5 bases, the J end lost 6 bases, and 21 bases lay between the germline ends. The CDR3 length is 16 residues. The CDR3 loop reads CASRGRGSGRKNTIYF. DNA for the CDR3: TGTGCCAGCAGAGGACGTGGTTCAGGGAGGAAAAACACCATATATTTT.

The gene calls are TRBV29-1 and TRBJ1-4; 8 positions agree with TRBD1. The CDR3 sequence is 13 residues long. CDR1 is SQVTM, CDR2 ANQGSEA, per germline. V gave up 5 bases and J gave up 7 bases; unmatched junction bases: 6. The CDR3 is CSVIGTGGEKLFF. CDR3 DNA sequence: TGCAGCGTTATCGGGACAGGAGGTGAAAAACTGTTTTTT.

The V gene is TRBV9, the J gene TRBJ2-7; the D gene is possibly TRBD1 (5 bases). The V gene's germline CDR1 is SGDLS and CDR2 YYNGEE. V lost 0 bases, J lost 6 bases, and 10 bases lay in between. CDR3 length equals 13 residues. CDR3 sequence reads: CASSVGAGPEQYF. The CDR3 DNA sequence: TGTGCCAGCAGCGTAGGAGCAGGGCCCGAGCAGTACTTC.

The gene calls are TRBV10-3 and TRBJ1-1, with D perhaps matching TRBD1 (6 bases). This CDR3 is built from 15 residues. With 3 bases removed from V and 5 bases from J, the gap between germline ends came to 16 bases. The germline V gene encodes CDR1 ENHRY and CDR2 SYGVKD. This CDR3 is CAISDRGARNTEAFF. In DNA, the CDR3 is TGTGCCATCAGTGACCGGGGGGCGAGGAATACTGAAGCTTTCTTT.

The gene calls are TRBV6-1 and TRBJ1-1; no clear D gene. Trimming left V 8 bases short and J 2 bases short, with 12 bases between. Germline loops: CDR1 MNHNS, CDR2 SASEGT. The CDR3 is 13 residues long. CDR3 in DNA: TGTGCCAGCCAAGACTGGGTAAACACTGAAGCTTTCTTT. Translating it yields CASQDWVNTEAFF.

V usage is TRBV6-6 and J usage is TRBJ2-7, with TRBD2 matching 10 bases. V was clipped by 6 bases and J by 4 bases; unmatched bases: 6. The CDR3 extends over 14 amino acids. Looked up from germline, CDR1 is MNHNY and CDR2 is SVGAGI (reference sequence). The CDR3 nucleotides read TGTGCCAGCAGATGGACTAGCGGTCTATACGAGCAGTACTTC. Amino acids: CASRWTSGLYEQYF.

The chain links TRBV4-1 to TRBJ2-3; 7 nucleotides agree with TRBD2. CDR1 is MGHRA, CDR2 YSYEKL, per germline. This CDR3 is 12 amino acids long. The V segment lost 1 base and the J segment 12 bases; nucleotides outside the gene matches: 4. The CDR3 sequence: CASSQGIAGQYF. In DNA, the CDR3 is TGCGCCAGCAGCCAAGGTATAGCGGGCCAGTATTTT.

This sequence joins TRBV27 and TRBJ2-5; the D gene is possibly TRBD2 (6 bases). This CDR3 region has 14 residues. Germline V gene data show CDR1 as MNHEY and CDR2 as SMNVEV (reference sequence). V lost 5 bases and J lost 5, with 15 bases in between. CDR3 loop: CASSTPGGRETQYF. CDR3 DNA sequence: TGTGCCAGCAGTACTCCCGGAGGGAGGGAGACCCAGTACTTC.

This chain links TRBV7-2 with TRBJ1-2, with a weak D call TRBD1 (6 bases). The CDR3 loop spans 14 amino acids. Trimming left V 5 bases short and J 8 bases short, with 18 bases between. The germline V gene has CDR1 SGHTA and CDR2 FQGNSA. The CDR3 spells CASSTRTDFGGYTF. CDR3 coding DNA: TGTGCCAGCAGCACCCGGACAGATTTCGGAGGCTACACCTTC.

The genes are TRBV5-1 and TRBJ2-1, with TRBD2 as a possible D gene (6 bases). Trimming cost V 7 bases and J 0 bases, with 17 bases left between them. The CDR3 loop spans 16 amino acids. Germline loops: CDR1 SGHRS, CDR2 YFSETQ. DNA of the CDR3: TGCGCCAGCTCCAAAAGCCGGGGGAGCTCCTACAATGAGCAGTTCTTC. This sequence encodes CASSKSRGSSYNEQFF.